The 17 T cell receptor beta chains reported below all come from one sample, sequenced in a study of regulatory and conventional T cells in breast cancer. TCRdb ran MiXCR on the PCR reads and lists one entry per CDR3 protein. The data hold over a thousand distinct CDR3 sequences, with roughly 36% observed a single time. Sequencing input: regulatory T cells from blood. These receptors were obtained from a female donor with breast cancer.

This clonotype was observed a handful of times. J is TRBJ2-5 and V is TRBV20-1; 7 bases match TRBD1. The CDR3 has 14 amino acids. After removal of 4 bases from V and 3 bases from J, the junction contained 8 bases not matched to a gene. The germline V gene has CDR1 DFQATT and CDR2 SNEGSKA (reference sequence). The DNA of the CDR3 is TGCAGTGCTATTCCTCGACAGGGAAAAGAGACCCAGTACTTC. Its protein is CSAIPRQGKETQYF.

The V gene is TRBV12-3 or TRBV12-4, the J gene TRBJ2-1, with 10 bases lining up with TRBD2. Trimming took 2 bases from V and 3 from J; bases not matched to a gene: 4. The CDR3 consists of 16 residues. CDR3 sequence: CASSLPTSGRYNEQFF. In DNA, the CDR3 is TGTGCCAGCAGTTTACCGACTAGCGGGCGCTACAATGAGCAGTTCTTC.

This clonotype was picked up a small number of times. V usage is TRBV18 and J usage is TRBJ1-1; TRBD1 agrees at 7 bases. V gave up 4 bases and J gave up 1 base; unmatched junction bases: 9. Germline CDR1 reads KGHSH; CDR2 reads LQKENI. This CDR3 has 16 amino acids. DNA of the CDR3: TGTGCCAGCTCACTTCTGCAGGGGGGCGAGAACACTGAAGCTTTCTTT. As protein: CASSLLQGGENTEAFF.

This chain joins TRBV6-6 and TRBJ2-1; no firm D call. The CDR3 is 13 amino acids. With 2 bases removed from V and 7 bases from J, the gap between germline ends came to 9 bases. Germline V gene data show CDR1 as MNHNY and CDR2 as SVGAGI (reference sequence). The CDR3 region is CASSYGPRNEQFF. The CDR3 nucleotides read TGTGCCAGCAGTTACGGGCCGAGGAATGAGCAGTTCTTC.

This clonotype showed up just a few times. This sequence joins TRBV5-5 and TRBJ1-1; D remains ambiguous. The CDR3 covers 15 residues. CDR1 and CDR2 (germline): SGHKS, YYEKEE (reference sequence). V dropped 4 bases and J dropped 5 bases, with 18 bases sitting between them. CDR3 region: CASSAIQGIRTEAFF. Written as DNA, the CDR3 is TGTGCCAGCAGCGCTATTCAAGGGATTCGGACTGAAGCTTTCTTT.

A few counts support this clonotype. The rearrangement joins TRBV5-1 to TRBJ1-2; TRBD1 aligns across 12 bases. V lost 4 bases and J lost 5; bases outside the gene matches: 9. CDR1 is SGHRS and CDR2 is YFSETQ in the germline V gene. The CDR3 runs to 16 residues. CDR3: CASSPGDRGQWYGYTF. In nucleotides, the CDR3 is TGCGCCAGCAGCCCCGGGGACAGGGGGCAGTGGTATGGCTACACCTTC.

The rearrangement joins TRBV20-1 to TRBJ2-5, with TRBD1 matching 7 bases. The length of the CDR3 is 16 residues. The germline CDR1 and CDR2 sequences are DFQATT and SNEGSKA (reference sequence). V lost 2 bases and J lost 2; bases outside the gene matches: 11. The CDR3 DNA reads as TGCAGTGCTAGACCCTTTAGACAGGGACCTCAAGAGACCCAGTACTTC. As protein: CSARPFRQGPQETQYF.

V gene TRBV5-5 combines with J gene TRBJ1-1; TRBD1 is a possible D gene (6 bases). Germline lookup yields CDR1 SGHKS and CDR2 YYEKEE (reference sequence). Trimming shortened V by 2 bases and J by 5 bases, and 16 bases separated the two germline ends. The CDR3 extends over 15 amino acids. Here the CDR3 DNA reads TGTGCCAGCAGCTTATCACAGGGAATACAGACTGAAGCTTTCTTT. Encoded protein: CASSLSQGIQTEAFF.

The rearrangement uses TRBV6-5 and TRBJ1-3; no definite D call. The V gene's germline CDR1 is MNHEY and CDR2 SVGAGI. The CDR3 contains 14 residues. V lost 4 bases and J lost 4, with 11 bases in between. In DNA, the CDR3 is TGTGCCAGCAGTTCGGTAGTATCAGGAAACACCATATATTTT. Its protein is CASSSVVSGNTIYF.

The chain's CDR3 is CASSLKDSTYEQYF. CDR3 sequence (DNA): TGTGCCAGCAGTTTAAAGGACAGTACCTACGAGCAGTACTTC. The chain joins TRBV27 to TRBJ2-7; TRBD1 might be the D (6 bases). V was trimmed by 2 bases and J by 2 bases, leaving 10 bases between them. The CDR3 length is 14 residues. Germline CDR1 MNHEY, CDR2 SMNVEV (reference sequence).

This clonotype has only one observation. This sequence joins TRBV5-5 and TRBJ2-5; TRBD1 is a possible D gene (5 bases). Per the germline V gene, CDR1 is SGHKS and CDR2 is YYEKEE (reference sequence). This CDR3 comprises 13 residues. The V end lost 6 bases, the J end lost 5 bases, and 14 bases lay between the germline ends. The CDR3 here is CASNLGVWETQYF. CDR3 DNA sequence: TGTGCCAGCAACTTAGGGGTTTGGGAGACCCAGTACTTC.

This clonotype was picked up a small number of times. The chain joins TRBV18 to TRBJ2-3; D perhaps matches TRBD2 (5 bases). CDR1 is KGHSH, CDR2 LQKENI, per germline. The CDR3 is 15 residues long. V lost 3 bases and J lost 1, with 11 bases in between. CDR3 sequence: CASSPAERGTDTQYF. The CDR3 bases are TGTGCCAGCTCACCGGCGGAGAGGGGCACAGATACGCAGTATTTT.

This clonotype was seen a few times. This chain joins TRBV7-9 and TRBJ1-1, with 7 bases that match TRBD1. Per germline, CDR1 SEHNR and CDR2 FQNEAQ (reference sequence). Losses at the gene ends were 1 base for V and 1 base for J; bases not matched to a gene: 9. This CDR3 spans 17 amino acids. The DNA of the CDR3 is TGTGCCAGCAGCTTAGGAGGCACAGGGGCCGGGAACACTGAAGCTTTCTTT. As protein: CASSLGGTGAGNTEAFF.

Only a few counts were recorded for this clonotype. J is TRBJ1-5 and V is TRBV19, with D maybe TRBD1 (5 bases). CDR1 and CDR2 (germline): LNHDA, SQIVND (reference sequence). This CDR3 contains 14 residues. V dropped 3 bases and J dropped 0 bases, with 6 bases sitting between them. The CDR3 region is CASSIGASNQPQHF. The DNA for the CDR3 is TGTGCCAGTAGTATTGGGGCTAGCAATCAGCCCCAGCATTTT.

V gene TRBV7-3 combines with J gene TRBJ2-5, with D unresolved. The V and J ends lost 2 bases and 2 bases respectively, with 6 bases between them. The CDR3 runs 13 residues. In germline, CDR1 is SGHTA, CDR2 FQGTGA. The CDR3 loop is CASSLSRQETQYF. The CDR3 coding sequence is TGTGCCAGCAGCTTATCCAGGCAAGAGACCCAGTACTTC. Filled out from reference TRBV7-3 and TRBJ2-5, the complete variable domain reads GAGVSQTPSNKVTEKGKYVELRCDPISGHTALYWYRQSLGQGPEFLIYFQGTGAADDSGLPNDRFFAVRPEGSVSTLKIQRTERGDSAVYLCASSLSRQETQYFGPGTRLLVL.

This clonotype was picked up a small number of times. J is TRBJ2-7 and V is TRBV7-2; possibly TRBD1 for D (6 bases). Trimming took 2 bases from V and 4 from J, leaving 12 bases between them. The CDR3 contains 14 residues. Germline assignment: CDR1 SGHTA and CDR2 FQGNSA. CDR3 residues: CASSLQGLGYEQYF. CDR3 nucleotide sequence: TGTGCCAGCAGCTTACAGGGGTTGGGATACGAGCAGTACTTC.

The chain joins TRBV6-2 or TRBV6-3 to TRBJ2-7; unclear D gene. Trimming took 0 bases from V and 0 from J, leaving 12 bases between them. CDR1 and CDR2 (germline): MNHEY, SVGEGT. This CDR3 has 16 residues. The CDR3 sequence is CASSYSKWAPSYEQYF. DNA of the CDR3: TGTGCCAGCAGTTACTCGAAGTGGGCCCCCTCCTACGAGCAGTACTTC.